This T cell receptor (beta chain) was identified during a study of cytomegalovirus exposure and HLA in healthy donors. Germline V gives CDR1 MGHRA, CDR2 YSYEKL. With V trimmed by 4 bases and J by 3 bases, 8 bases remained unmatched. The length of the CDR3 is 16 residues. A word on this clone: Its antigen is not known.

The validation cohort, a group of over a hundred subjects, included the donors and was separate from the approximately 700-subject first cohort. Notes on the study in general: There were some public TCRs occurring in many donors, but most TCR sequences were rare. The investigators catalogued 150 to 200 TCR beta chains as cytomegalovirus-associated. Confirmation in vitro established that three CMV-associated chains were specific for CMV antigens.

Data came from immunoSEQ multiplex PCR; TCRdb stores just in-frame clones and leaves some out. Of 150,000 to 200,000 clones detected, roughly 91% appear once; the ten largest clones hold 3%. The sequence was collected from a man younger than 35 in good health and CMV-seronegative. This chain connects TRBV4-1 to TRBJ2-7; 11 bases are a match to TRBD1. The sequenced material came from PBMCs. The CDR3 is CASSPHAGTGGYEQYF. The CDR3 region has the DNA TGCGCCAGCAGCCCGCACGCAGGGACAGGGGGCTACGAGCAGTACTTC.